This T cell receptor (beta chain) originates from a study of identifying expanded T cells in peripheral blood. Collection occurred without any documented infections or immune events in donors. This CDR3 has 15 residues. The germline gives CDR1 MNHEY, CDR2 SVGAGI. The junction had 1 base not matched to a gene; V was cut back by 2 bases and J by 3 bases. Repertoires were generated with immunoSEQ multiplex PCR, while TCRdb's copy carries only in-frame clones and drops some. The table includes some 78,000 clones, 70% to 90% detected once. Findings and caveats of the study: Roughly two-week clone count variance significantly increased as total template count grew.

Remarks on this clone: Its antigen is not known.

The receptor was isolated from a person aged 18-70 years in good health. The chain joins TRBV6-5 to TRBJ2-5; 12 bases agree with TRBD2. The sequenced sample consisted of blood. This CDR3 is CASSYRTSGEETQYF. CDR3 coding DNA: TGTGCCAGCAGTTACCGGACTAGCGGGGAAGAGACCCAGTACTTC.